Sequencing of this TCR beta chain was carried out in a study of graft-versus-host responses after intestinal transplantation. Whole-study context: Transplant types were multivisceral, liver-intestinal, or isolated intestinal. The study gave all recipients anti-thymocyte globulin induction, then tacrolimus and steroids for roughly 3 years. Points from the study as a whole: Association was observed between peak circulating GvH clone levels and early post-transplant HvG declines. GvH clones detected in recipient marrow included some appearing first in ileum or blood.

Trimming removed 3 bases at V and 5 bases at J, with 11 bases between. Germline loops: CDR1 SNHLY, CDR2 FYNNEI. The CDR3 runs to 13 residues. Assay used: immunoSEQ multiplex PCR; TCRdb lists only in-frame clones, some missing. The profile shows roughly 77,000 clones, 89% of them singletons. About this clone: What it binds is unknown.

This clonotype was sampled from a human donor who received an intestinal transplant. Source: unstimulated CD8+ T cells sorted from spleen or lymph node cells, taken before intestinal transplant. The chain has TRBV2 and TRBJ2-7, with a possible D match to TRBD1 (6 bases). In nucleotides, the CDR3 is TGTGCCAGCAGTGAGAGGGACACTCACGAGCAGTACTTC. It codes for CASSERDTHEQYF.